The rows below give T cell receptor beta chains drawn from one sample of a study of shared T cell receptors in the human thymus. TCRdb keeps only in-frame clones here, not all; method: immunoSEQ multiplex PCR. The data contain 700,000 or so clones, 70% to 90% of them singletons. A further study also used this sample, focusing on human thymus T cells.

Sequencing used thymocytes. These receptor sequences come from a girl in the first two years of life with a congenital heart defect. The CDR3 runs from the conserved cysteine through the conserved F or W. The D gene is left open where the match is weak. Not every row has a clone size; where given, it reads once, few, many or a size class.

abundance	v_gene	j_gene	d_gene	CDR3nt	CDR3aa
NA	TRBV19	TRBJ1-1	NA	TGTGCCAGTAGTAAGTGGTGGGGGGGCACTGAAGCTTTCTTT	CASSKWWGGTEAFF
NA	TRBV2	TRBJ2-3	NA	TGTGCCAGCCAGGCGGGGATCAGGGGCACAGATACGCAGTATTTT	CASQAGIRGTDTQYF
NA	TRBV4-1	TRBJ1-6	NA	TGCGCCAGCAGCCAAGTCAGCTCCTATAATTCACCCCTCCACTTT	CASSQVSSYNSPLHF
NA	TRBV5-1	TRBJ1-1	TRBD1	TGCGCCAGCAGGGGGGTCGGACAGGGTCTGAACACTGAAGCTTTCTTT	CASRGVGQGLNTEAFF
NA	TRBV5-4	TRBJ1-2	TRBD1	TGTGCCAGCAGCTTGGGCCGGGACAGAGATCTAGGCTACACCTTC	CASSLGRDRDLGYTF
NA	TRBV27	TRBJ2-1	NA	TGTGCCAGCAGTTCCCCCCCAGGGCATAACTACAATGAGCAGTTCTTC	CASSSPPGHNYNEQFF
few	TRBV28	TRBJ1-1	NA	TGTGCCAGCAGTTTGCGAAGAGTACCGGTCGAAGCTTTCTTT	CASSLRRVPVEAFF
NA	TRBV5-6	TRBJ2-1	NA	TGTGCCAGCAGAGGAGGCACCAGCAGTCGCAATGAGCAGTTCTTC	CASRGGTSSRNEQFF
NA	TRBV29-1	TRBJ1-2	TRBD1	TGCAGCGTTACAACCGACAGGGACTATGGCTACACCTTC	CSVTTDRDYGYTF
NA	TRBV6-1	TRBJ1-3	NA	TGTGCCACCAAGACATCAGAGAGCCCTGGAAACACCATATATTTT	CATKTSESPGNTIYF